Listed here is a single T cell receptor beta chain. Generated by immunoSEQ multiplex PCR, the TCRdb table keeps only in-frame clones and is missing some. The sample has roughly 120,000 clones, 88% seen once. Germline V CDR1 and CDR2: SSHAT, FNYEAQ (reference sequence). This CDR3 is 14 amino acids long. V was shortened by 5 bases and J by 1 base, with 12 bases between the two germline ends. The sample is drawn from a study of T cell responses to AZD1222 COVID-19 vaccine. This chain connects TRBV7-7 to TRBJ2-7, with D hard to call. This TCR derives from an adult in good health. The sample in question was peripheral blood, obtained on day 0 of AZD1222 vaccination. The CDR3 DNA follows: TGTGCCAGCAGCCCTGCTGGTGTGTCCTACGAGCAGTACTTC. Protein sequence: CASSPAGVSYEQYF. The full variable domain, with the rest looked up from reference TRBV7-7 and TRBJ2-7, is GAGVSQSPRYKVTKRGQDVTLRCDPISSHATLYWYQQALGQGPEFLTYFNYEAQPDKSGLPSDRFSAERPEGSISTLTIQRTEQRDSAMYRCASSPAGVSYEQYFGPGTRLTVT.